Below, 10 T cell receptor beta chains from the same sample are listed, as sequenced in a study of T-cell reconstitution after alpha-beta-depleted transplantation in children. Library preparation (for TCRbeta) was performed with unique molecular identifiers. TCRdb analysed the PCR reads with MiXCR anew, one entry per CDR3 protein. The sample lists approximately 800,000 distinct CDR3 sequences, about 15% occurring once. The sequences come from PBMCs, mostly from graft donor cells, collected 360 days after TCRalphabeta/CD19-depleted stem cell transplant. These receptors were obtained from a male patient between 10 and 17 years old who had a stem cell transplant for acute lymphoblastic leukemia, so the T cells may come from the graft donor.

This clonotype has ten or more counts. This chain joins TRBV7-9 and TRBJ2-4; D is unclear. Germline CDR1 and CDR2: SEHNR and FQNEAQ (reference sequence). V dropped 7 bases and J dropped 5 bases, with 12 bases sitting between them. The CDR3 is 13 amino acids. Written as DNA, the CDR3 is TGTGCCAGCAATACTTGGGCCCAAAACATTCAGTACTTC. Its translation: CASNTWAQNIQYF.

In this sample, this clonotype turned up a few times. V usage is TRBV4-1 and J usage is TRBJ2-2; D unclear. This CDR3 is 15 amino acids long. Germline V gene data show CDR1 as MGHRA and CDR2 as YSYEKL. V gave up 4 bases and J gave up 2 bases, with 11 bases separating them. The CDR3 region has the DNA TGCGCCAGCAGCCCTCTAAAGACAAACACCGGGGAGCTGTTTTTT. Translated, it gives CASSPLKTNTGELFF.

This clonotype has just a few counts. The chain combines TRBV4-1 with TRBJ2-1; D remains ambiguous. Germline CDR1 MGHRA, CDR2 YSYEKL. There are 15 residues in the CDR3. The V end lost 1 base, the J end lost 10 bases, and 17 bases lay between the germline ends. CDR3 coding DNA: TGCGCCAGCAGCCAAGTTGGGCATGGTTCAAGGGAGCAGTTCTTC. Translating gives CASSQVGHGSREQFF.

This clonotype has a count of ten or more. This rearrangement joins TRBV29-1 to TRBJ2-1, with 8 positions matching TRBD2. Germline CDR1 is SQVTM and CDR2 is ANQGSEA. Trimming took 5 bases from V and 2 from J; bases not matched to a gene: 5. The CDR3 runs to 14 residues. The CDR3 loop reads CSVPGRAAYNEQFF. The CDR3 DNA reads as TGCAGCGTTCCCGGGAGGGCCGCCTACAATGAGCAGTTCTTC.

Only a few counts were recorded for this clonotype. J is TRBJ1-1 and V is TRBV21-1; the DNA was not used to check the table's D call, TRBD1. TRBV21-1 is given as a pseudogene. The length of the CDR3 is 17 residues. In DNA, the CDR3 is TGTGCCAGCAGCCACCGGGCCCCCTTTTCCATGAACACTGAAGCTTTCTTT. Its protein is CASSHRAPFSMNTEAFF.

This chain connects TRBV4-1 to TRBJ2-2; 7 nucleotides match TRBD2. This CDR3 contains 15 residues. The ends lost 1 base at V and 3 bases at J; junction bases unmatched: 2. CDR1 and CDR2 (germline): MGHRA, YSYEKL. CDR3 sequence reads: CASSQVTSDTGELFF. In DNA form, the CDR3 reads TGCGCCAGCAGCCAAGTCACTAGCGACACCGGGGAGCTGTTTTTT.

The rearrangement uses TRBV5-1 and TRBJ2-2; D call uncertain. V lost 7 bases to trimming and J lost 2 bases, with 15 bases between them. There are 15 residues in the CDR3. Germline CDR1 reads SGHRS; CDR2 reads YFSETQ. The CDR3 spells CASGNVPSNTGELFF. The CDR3 nucleotides are TGCGCCAGCGGAAACGTCCCCAGTAACACCGGGGAGCTGTTTTTT.

The rearrangement joins TRBV20-1 to TRBJ2-3; D is undetermined. The CDR3 has 14 residues. In germline, CDR1 is DFQATT, CDR2 SNEGSKA (reference sequence). Trimming removed 5 bases at V and 4 bases at J, with 16 bases between. The CDR3 spells CSAGKLSPPDTQYF. CDR3 in DNA: TGCAGTGCTGGAAAGCTGTCCCCCCCAGATACGCAGTATTTT.

This clonotype has a count of ten or more. The V and J genes are TRBV5-1 and TRBJ2-1; D uncertain. Germline lookup yields CDR1 SGHRS and CDR2 YFSETQ. Trimming stripped 4 bases from V and 4 bases from J, with 9 bases between. There are 13 residues in the CDR3. The CDR3 reads CASSEDGYNEQFF. CDR3 DNA: TGCGCCAGCAGCGAAGACGGGTACAATGAGCAGTTCTTC.

The table lists this clonotype with a few counts. The J gene is TRBJ2-2, the V gene TRBV2; TRBD2 might be the D (6 bases). The CDR3 covers 15 residues. V shed 1 base and J shed 4 bases, with 10 bases lying between them. The germline V gene encodes CDR1 SNHLY and CDR2 FYNNEI. DNA of the CDR3: TGTGCCAGCAGTGAAGTAAGAGCGGGCACCGGGGAGCTGTTTTTT. Protein: CASSEVRAGTGELFF.